These 19 T cell receptor beta chains were sequenced from one sample in a study of immune cell composition in non-small cell lung cancer (dated by TCRdb to about 2017). Receptors were amplified or captured by the immunoSEQ multiplex PCR assay. TCRdb re-hosts the immuneACCESS table, in-frame sequences only. Its copies lack some clones; in the studies checked, an unresolved V gene accounts for under half of them, and the cause for the rest is not known. This sample holds about 1,500 clones; around 77% were observed only once. The ten largest clones add up to approximately 9.9% of the sample. The specimen sequenced was lung tumor tissue. The receptors here all came from a human donor with non-small cell lung cancer.

This clone was seen a handful of times. The rearrangement joins TRBV6-1 to TRBJ1-4; the D gene is possibly TRBD1 (6 bases). The CDR3 is 16 amino acids. Germline values: CDR1 MNHNS, CDR2 SASEGT. Trimming left V 3 bases short and J 2 bases short, with 13 bases between. In DNA, the CDR3 is TGTGCCAGCAGTGATCCACAGGGTAGCACTAATGAAAAACTGTTTTTT. This codes for CASSDPQGSTNEKLFF.

V and J are TRBV5-5 and TRBJ1-2, with 10 bases fitting TRBD1. Germline-derived CDR1 and CDR2 are SGHKS and YYEKEE (reference sequence). The V segment lost 4 bases and the J segment 0 bases; nucleotides outside the gene matches: 6. The CDR3 totals 16 residues. This CDR3 reads CASSGGTGAANYGYTF. Here the CDR3 DNA reads TGTGCCAGCAGCGGCGGGACAGGGGCAGCTAACTATGGCTACACCTTC.

This clone was recorded a few times. V gene TRBV5-4 combines with J gene TRBJ2-3; D perhaps matches TRBD1 (6 bases). V lost 5 bases, J lost 2 bases, and 15 bases lay in between. Per germline, CDR1 SGHNT and CDR2 YYREEE (reference sequence). The CDR3 length is 15 residues. CDR3 DNA sequence: TGTGCCAGCAGTTTGCTAGGGGACAACACAGATACGCAGTATTTT. It codes for CASSLLGDNTDTQYF.

The V call is TRBV7-8, the J call TRBJ1-2; D not certain. The CDR3 has 12 residues. Trimming took off 3 bases at V and 8 bases at J, with 10 bases between the two ends. The germline CDR1 and CDR2 sequences are SGHVS and FQNEAQ. In nucleotides, the CDR3 is TGTGCCAGCAGCTTTACAGATGGGGGCTACACCTTC. It yields the protein CASSFTDGGYTF.

This chain connects TRBV5-1 to TRBJ1-5; 8 bases fit TRBD1. With V trimmed by 4 bases and J by 8 bases, 14 bases remained unmatched. Germline CDR1 reads SGHRS; CDR2 reads YFSETQ. The CDR3 totals 16 residues. CDR3 bases: TGCGCCAGCAGCCCAGGGGGCGGGAAACGCCGCGAGCCCCAGCATTTT. Protein: CASSPGGGKRREPQHF.

The gene calls are TRBV21-1 and TRBJ1-5; the listed D gene, TRBD1, was not tested against the DNA. TRBV21-1 is reported as a pseudogene. This CDR3 region has 17 residues. The DNA of the CDR3 is TGTGCCAGCAGCAAAAAGCCCCCGGGACAGGACAATCAGCCCCAGCATTTT. Translated: CASSKKPPGQDNQPQHF.

The chain employs TRBV27 and TRBJ1-5, with a possible D match to TRBD1 (5 bases). CDR3 length equals 15 residues. Germline V CDR1 and CDR2: MNHEY, SMNVEV (reference sequence). V was trimmed by 6 bases and J by 0 bases, leaving 12 bases between them. The chain's CDR3 is CASRAGVISNQPQHF. As DNA, the CDR3 is TGTGCCAGCAGGGCGGGGGTTATTAGCAATCAGCCCCAGCATTTT.

The chain joins TRBV19 to TRBJ1-1; D is uncertain. The CDR3 is 13 residues long. CDR1 LNHDA and CDR2 SQIVND come from the germline V gene (reference sequence). Trimming removed 8 bases at V and 0 bases at J, with 10 bases between. DNA for the CDR3: TGTGCCAGTCGGGATTGGGTGAACACTGAAGCTTTCTTT. Protein: CASRDWVNTEAFF.

The chain links TRBV7-9 to TRBJ2-1; 7 bases are a match to TRBD2. This CDR3 spans 15 amino acids. The V and J ends lost 7 bases and 1 base, in that order; junction bases with no gene match: 7. The germline V gene encodes CDR1 SEHNR and CDR2 FQNEAQ (reference sequence). CDR3 residues: CASISRGESYNEQFF. CDR3 DNA: TGTGCCAGCATCTCTCGGGGGGAATCCTACAATGAGCAGTTCTTC.

The chain uses TRBV7-3 and TRBJ1-1; 9 positions agree with TRBD1. Germline trimming cut 4 bases from V and 4 bases from J; bases unmatched to any gene: 7. Germline assignment: CDR1 SGHTA and CDR2 FQGTGA. The length of the CDR3 is 15 residues. The CDR3 DNA follows: TGTGCCAGCAGCTCCCTACCGACAGGGGGCACTGAAGCTTTCTTT. The encoded protein is CASSSLPTGGTEAFF.

The V and J genes are TRBV5-1 and TRBJ2-7; no clear D gene. Germline V gene sequence: CDR1 SGHRS, CDR2 YFSETQ. The ends were cut back, 2 bases at V and 3 bases at J, with 18 bases in the middle. This CDR3 is 16 amino acids long. The CDR3 reads CASSLERLRVGYEQYF. CDR3 sequence (DNA): TGCGCCAGCAGCTTAGAGAGGTTACGGGTGGGCTACGAGCAGTACTTC. Full variable domain (remainder filled in from reference TRBV5-1 and TRBJ2-7): KAGVTQTPRYLIKTRGQQVTLSCSPISGHRSVSWYQQTPGQGLQFLFEYFSETQRNKGNFPGRFSGRQFSNSRSEMNVSTLELGDSALYLCASSLERLRVGYEQYFGPGTRLTVT.

V usage is TRBV5-1 and J usage is TRBJ1-6; a possible D gene is TRBD1 (5 bases). Trimming shortened V by 2 bases and J by 10 bases, and 13 bases separated the two germline ends. CDR3 size: 14 residues. Per germline, CDR1 SGHRS and CDR2 YFSETQ. In DNA form, the CDR3 reads TGCGCCAGCAGCTTAGCAGGGCGGGGGTCACCCCTCCACTTT. Translated, it gives CASSLAGRGSPLHF.

This clone was observed a single time. The chain recombines TRBV5-1 with TRBJ2-3, with D possibly matching TRBD2 (7 bases). V dropped 0 bases and J dropped 4 bases, with 15 bases sitting between them. Germline lookup yields CDR1 SGHRS and CDR2 YFSETQ. The CDR3 totals 16 residues. The CDR3 loop is CASSLAGGGMSDTQYF. The CDR3 DNA sequence: TGCGCCAGCAGCTTGGCCGGCGGGGGCATGTCAGATACGCAGTATTTT.

The V and J genes are TRBV6-5 and TRBJ2-7, with 9 bases matching TRBD1. Losses at the gene ends were 2 bases for V and 4 bases for J; bases not matched to a gene: 6. This CDR3 is built from 15 residues. Germline lookup yields CDR1 MNHEY and CDR2 SVGAGI. The DNA for the CDR3 is TGTGCCAGCAGTTACGTCGACAGGGGGTCGTACGAGCAGTACTTC. Translation gives CASSYVDRGSYEQYF.

This clone turned up a few times. This chain links TRBV6-6 with TRBJ2-4, with D perhaps TRBD2 (7 bases). CDR1 is MNHNY and CDR2 is SVGAGI in the germline V gene (reference sequence). Trimming pared 2 bases from V and 8 bases from J, leaving 16 bases between. The CDR3 covers 15 residues. Written as DNA, the CDR3 is TGTGCCAGCAGTTACAGCCGAGGGGGGGGAGACATTCAGTACTTC. Translation: CASSYSRGGGDIQYF.

This chain uses TRBV2 with TRBJ1-2, with D possibly being TRBD1 (6 bases). The V and J ends lost 6 bases and 4 bases respectively, with 15 bases between them. Germline V CDR1 and CDR2: SNHLY, FYNNEI. The CDR3 has 14 residues. In nucleotides, the CDR3 is TGTGCCAGCAGATTCCTCAGGGGTGCCTATGGCTACACCTTC. Its protein product is CASRFLRGAYGYTF.

This clone has just one count. V usage is TRBV30 and J usage is TRBJ1-6, with D perhaps TRBD1 (5 bases). Germline values: CDR1 GTSNPN, CDR2 SVGIG (reference sequence). The V end was cut by 2 bases, the J end by 5 bases, with 10 bases between. This CDR3 has 14 amino acids. CDR3 protein: CAWSKGQDNSPLHF. The CDR3 DNA sequence: TGTGCCTGGAGTAAGGGGCAGGATAATTCACCCCTCCACTTT.

This chain connects TRBV2 to TRBJ1-5; D unresolved. The germline V and J ends were trimmed by 3 bases and 4 bases, with 10 bases remaining between them. CDR3 size: 14 residues. Germline V gene data show CDR1 as SNHLY and CDR2 as FYNNEI. For the CDR3, the DNA is TGTGCCAGCAGTGATGCAGAGGAGAATCAGCCCCAGCATTTT. Encoded protein: CASSDAEENQPQHF.

This chain links TRBV5-4 with TRBJ1-1; maybe TRBD1 (6 bases). The V and J ends lost 4 bases and 3 bases respectively, with 10 bases between them. CDR1 is SGHNT, CDR2 YYREEE, per germline (reference sequence). CDR3 length equals 13 residues. DNA for the CDR3: TGTGCCAGCAGCACGGACAGTGACACTGAAGCTTTCTTT. As protein: CASSTDSDTEAFF.